This T cell receptor beta chain was profiled in a study of control samples from healthy donors and cancer patients. Assay: immunoSEQ multiplex PCR; the TCRdb copy retains only in-frame clones and omits some. Of about 110,000 clones listed, 75% to 95% are singletons. Germline V lookup: CDR1 ENHRY, CDR2 SYGVKD. V shed 0 bases, J shed 6 bases, and the junction held 3 bases outside the gene matches. The CDR3 length is 14 residues. The J gene is TRBJ2-3, the V gene TRBV10-3, with 7 bases identical to TRBD1. The sample comprised blood. The clonotype originates from a human donor in good health. The donor label of this sample is uncertain. The DNA of the CDR3 is TGTGCCATCAGTGAGTCGAGCAGGGGGGATACGCAGTATTTT. Protein product: CAISESSRGDTQYF.